The 27 T cell receptor beta chains given below trace back to one sample, sequenced in a study of beta chain features in type 1 diabetes. What was sequenced were expressed TCRB transcripts, since all of the isolated RNA had been reverse transcribed. Assay used: immunoSEQ multiplex PCR; TCRdb lists only in-frame clones, some missing. The sample has around 340,000 clones, about 20% seen once. The sequenced material came from naive CD4+ T cells from blood. The receptors come from a woman aged 18-30 years in good health.

As regards this clone: This CDR3 is also generated by other DNA sequences in the sample. The rearrangement uses TRBV30 and TRBJ1-1, with 7 bases lining up with TRBD1. Germline trimming cut 0 bases from V and 5 bases from J; bases unmatched to any gene: 3. Germline V lookup: CDR1 GTSNPN, CDR2 SVGIG (reference sequence). The CDR3 covers 13 residues. The CDR3 region has the DNA TGTGCCTGGAGTGTACAGGGGTGGACTGAAGCTTTCTTT. Its translation is CAWSVQGWTEAFF.

The CDR3 here is CASRSPDRLIYEQYF. Here the CDR3 DNA reads TGCGCCAGCAGATCCCCGGACAGGTTAATCTACGAGCAGTACTTC. The rearrangement links TRBV5-1 to TRBJ2-7; 7 bases agree with TRBD1. Germline values: CDR1 SGHRS, CDR2 YFSETQ. The CDR3 runs 15 residues. V lost 5 bases and J lost 3; bases outside the gene matches: 11.

The rearrangement uses TRBV28 and TRBJ1-6; 8 bases are a match to TRBD1. This CDR3 comprises 18 residues. The germline V gene encodes CDR1 MDHEN and CDR2 SYDVKM. Trimming removed 5 bases from V and 10 bases from J; junction bases left unmatched: 19. Here the CDR3 DNA reads TGTGCCAGCAGTCCCGGTCAAGGAGGCAGGGGGCTCGTATCACCCCTCCACTTT. Its protein is CASSPGQGGRGLVSPLHF.

The chain joins TRBV2 to TRBJ2-5; TRBD2 matches 8 bases. V lost 5 bases and J lost 5; bases outside the gene matches: 10. This CDR3 spans 15 amino acids. Germline V gene data show CDR1 as SNHLY and CDR2 as FYNNEI. For the CDR3, the DNA is TGTGCCAGCAGTTCCCCTCTAGCGGGCCACGAGACCCAGTACTTC. Its protein is CASSSPLAGHETQYF.

This rearrangement joins TRBV18 to TRBJ1-1, with TRBD1 matching over 7 bases. From germline, CDR1 is KGHSH and CDR2 LQKENI. J was trimmed by 7 bases and V by 1 base; bases with no gene match: 6. The CDR3 totals 14 residues. This chain's CDR3 is CASSPRRDSVEAFF. The CDR3 region has the DNA TGTGCCAGCTCACCACGACGGGACAGCGTTGAAGCTTTCTTT.

This clone occurred a few times. V usage is TRBV30 and J usage is TRBJ1-2, with a tentative D call TRBD1 (6 bases). Germline CDR1 and CDR2: GTSNPN and SVGIG (reference sequence). CDR3 length equals 12 residues. V was pared by 4 bases and J by 8 bases, with 14 bases between. CDR3 DNA: TGTGCCTGGACGGCAGGGGCCTCCGGCTACACCTTC. Residues: CAWTAGASGYTF.

The chain uses TRBV5-1 and TRBJ2-4; possible D gene TRBD2, 5 bases. Between the trimmed V and J ends, which lost 3 bases and 8 bases, there was a span of 24 bases. Germline loops: CDR1 SGHRS, CDR2 YFSETQ. The CDR3 loop spans 17 amino acids. Written as DNA, the CDR3 is TGCGCCAGCAGCTCCCCCCCAGAACAGAGAGGGCCGGACATTCAGTACTTC. It translates to CASSSPPEQRGPDIQYF.

The V call is TRBV29-1, the J call TRBJ1-1; possible D gene TRBD1, 6 bases. Trimming cost V 3 bases and J 12 bases, with 17 bases left between them. Germline CDR1 and CDR2: SQVTM and ANQGSEA. The CDR3 spans 12 residues. The CDR3 DNA reads TGCAGCGTTGATGGGGGCCGGGCCCGGCCTTTCTTT. Translation gives CSVDGGRARPFF.

V usage is TRBV7-9 and J usage is TRBJ2-6; 8 bases align to TRBD1. The CDR3 contains 19 residues. The germline CDR1 and CDR2 sequences are SEHNR and FQNEAQ (reference sequence). The V and J ends lost 1 base and 3 bases, in that order; junction bases with no gene match: 11. The CDR3 protein is CASSLEGGGRGLGANVLTF. The CDR3 DNA reads TGTGCCAGCAGCTTAGAAGGAGGGGGCAGGGGGCTTGGGGCCAACGTCCTGACTTTC.

This clone was counted between two and nine times. The rearrangement uses TRBV25-1 and TRBJ2-7; 8 bases are a match to TRBD2. CDR3 length: 17 residues. CDR1 and CDR2 from the germline V gene are MGHDK and SYGVNS. Unmatched junction bases numbered 15, after V lost 6 bases and J lost 2 bases. The CDR3 loop is CASRRGGSAGGAYEQYF. For the CDR3, the DNA is TGTGCCAGCAGGCGAGGTGGGAGCGCGGGAGGTGCCTACGAGCAGTACTTC.

The chain recombines TRBV5-1 with TRBJ1-5; 7 bases map to TRBD1. The CDR3 extends over 15 amino acids. Unmatched junction bases numbered 9, after V lost 5 bases and J lost 4 bases. Looked up from germline, CDR1 is SGHRS and CDR2 is YFSETQ. The CDR3 loop is CASSLTGRDNQPQHF. The DNA of the CDR3 is TGCGCCAGCAGTTTGACAGGGAGGGATAATCAGCCCCAGCATTTT.

This clone has only a few counts. The rearrangement links TRBV19 to TRBJ2-1, with 10 bases that match TRBD1. Germline CDR1 is LNHDA and CDR2 is SQIVND (reference sequence). V shed 3 bases, J shed 7 bases, and the junction held 6 bases outside the gene matches. This CDR3 spans 15 amino acids. The CDR3 protein is CASSIGTGARNEQFF. The CDR3 DNA reads TGTGCCAGTAGTATTGGGACAGGGGCGAGAAATGAGCAGTTCTTC.

The sample holds a few counts of this clone. This rearrangement joins TRBV27 to TRBJ2-1, with D perhaps TRBD2 (6 bases). The germline V gene has CDR1 MNHEY and CDR2 SMNVEV (reference sequence). Trimming shortened V by 5 bases and J by 12 bases, and 20 bases separated the two germline ends. The CDR3 contains 14 residues. The CDR3 sequence: CASSVTRDSGRQFF. CDR3 DNA sequence: TGTGCCAGCAGTGTCACCCGGGACTCAGGGAGGCAGTTCTTC.

The rearrangement uses TRBV6-1 and TRBJ1-2; 8 bases align to TRBD1. The CDR3 is 13 amino acids. The germline CDR1 and CDR2 sequences are MNHNS and SASEGT. J was trimmed by 5 bases and V by 7 bases; bases with no gene match: 6. The CDR3 DNA follows: TGTGCCAGCACCGCGGACAGGGAATATGGCTACACCTTC. Amino acid sequence: CASTADREYGYTF.

The chain employs TRBV6-5 and TRBJ2-2; D gene ambiguous. The germline V and J ends were trimmed by 8 bases and 2 bases, with 15 bases remaining between them. Germline values: CDR1 MNHEY, CDR2 SVGAGI. The CDR3 runs to 15 residues. The CDR3 region is CASGLALANTGELFF. The CDR3 DNA is TGTGCCAGCGGGCTGGCCCTGGCTAACACCGGGGAGCTGTTTTTT.

This clone was observed a few times. This rearrangement joins TRBV5-1 to TRBJ2-1, with 14 bases that match TRBD2. Per germline, CDR1 SGHRS and CDR2 YFSETQ. Trimming cost V 6 bases and J 4 bases; bases outside gene matches: 3. The CDR3 covers 15 residues. The CDR3 nucleotides are TGCGCCAGCACCGGACTAGCGGGGGGATACAATGAGCAGTTCTTC. As protein: CASTGLAGGYNEQFF.

This clone came up a few times. The V call is TRBV6-5, the J call TRBJ1-1; D is unclear. Trimming removed 2 bases at V and 4 bases at J, with 11 bases between. Germline loops: CDR1 MNHEY, CDR2 SVGAGI. The CDR3 runs 14 residues. CDR3 bases: TGTGCCAGCAGTTACAGCCGGAGGAGCACTGAAGCTTTCTTT. Amino acids: CASSYSRRSTEAFF.

This clone was seen only a few times. V gene TRBV7-8 combines with J gene TRBJ2-3; TRBD2 is a possible D gene (6 bases). Trimming removed 0 bases at V and 2 bases at J, with 12 bases between. Germline values: CDR1 SGHVS, CDR2 FQNEAQ. The CDR3 spans 16 residues. The CDR3 nucleotides read TGTGCCAGCAGCTTAGCTTCTAGCGTTCTCACAGATACGCAGTATTTT. Encoded protein: CASSLASSVLTDTQYF.

The chain combines TRBV4-1 with TRBJ2-7; 7 bases are shared with TRBD1. There are 13 residues in the CDR3. CDR1 and CDR2 (germline): MGHRA, YSYEKL. Trimming took 4 bases from V and 5 from J; bases not matched to a gene: 5. The DNA of the CDR3 is TGCGCCAGCAGCCCGACAGGGAGAGACGAGCAGTACTTC. Its translation is CASSPTGRDEQYF.

This clone was picked up a small number of times. The chain links TRBV10-3 to TRBJ2-1; perhaps TRBD2 as D (6 bases). Germline CDR1 and CDR2: ENHRY and SYGVKD. The CDR3 covers 14 residues. V was shortened by 3 bases and J by 1 base, with 7 bases between the two germline ends. Written as DNA, the CDR3 is TGTGCCATCAGTGACCGGGAGTCCTACAATGAGCAGTTCTTC. It yields the protein CAISDRESYNEQFF.

The chain joins TRBV5-1 to TRBJ2-1; 12 bases are a match to TRBD2. V lost 4 bases and J lost 4; bases outside the gene matches: 6. The germline V gene has CDR1 SGHRS and CDR2 YFSETQ. The CDR3 is 16 residues long. The CDR3 reads CASSLRTSGTYNEQFF. CDR3 in DNA: TGCGCCAGCAGCCTGAGGACTAGCGGGACGTACAATGAGCAGTTCTTC.

This clone appeared a few times. The V call is TRBV5-1, the J call TRBJ2-2, with 7 bases identical to TRBD2. The CDR3 runs 15 residues. With V trimmed by 4 bases and J by 3 bases, 6 bases remained unmatched. Germline CDR1 reads SGHRS; CDR2 reads YFSETQ. Here the CDR3 reads CASSPQGGDTGELFF. CDR3 DNA sequence: TGCGCCAGCAGCCCCCAGGGAGGGGACACCGGGGAGCTGTTTTTT.

The chain recombines TRBV6-1 with TRBJ2-7; TRBD1 aligns across 7 bases. V lost 8 bases to trimming and J lost 3 bases; unmatched junction nucleotides: 10. CDR1 MNHNS and CDR2 SASEGT come from the germline V gene. This CDR3 region has 14 residues. CDR3 in amino acids: CASDDRAPLYEQYF. The CDR3 DNA is TGTGCCAGCGATGACAGGGCTCCCCTCTACGAGCAGTACTTC.

This clone has just a few counts. V usage is TRBV7-9 and J usage is TRBJ2-6, with D possibly being TRBD2 (6 bases). The germline V gene encodes CDR1 SEHNR and CDR2 FQNEAQ (reference sequence). The CDR3 is 14 amino acids. V was shortened by 3 bases and J by 8 bases, with 11 bases between the two germline ends. For the CDR3, the DNA is TGTGCCAGCAGCTTCGGCCGGGGGTCCAACGTCCTGACTTTC. This translates into CASSFGRGSNVLTF.

This clone has just a few counts. The genes are TRBV5-4 and TRBJ1-2, with D perhaps TRBD1 (5 bases). Deletions cut 0 bases from V and 8 bases from J, with 11 bases between. The length of the CDR3 is 13 residues. CDR1 SGHNT and CDR2 YYREEE come from the germline V gene (reference sequence). In nucleotides, the CDR3 is TGTGCCAGCAGCTTGGTAGGGGCGGAGGGCTACACCTTC. Amino acids: CASSLVGAEGYTF.

There are a few counts of this clone. The chain recombines TRBV7-8 with TRBJ2-7, with 10 bases identical to TRBD1. The CDR3 is 14 residues long. J was trimmed by 6 bases and V by 2 bases; bases with no gene match: 4. Per the germline V gene, CDR1 is SGHVS and CDR2 is FQNEAQ. CDR3 sequence: CASSLLTGGREQYF. CDR3 bases: TGTGCCAGCAGCTTACTGACAGGGGGCCGCGAGCAGTACTTC.

The chain carries TRBV4-1 and TRBJ2-5; 7 bases map to TRBD2. Germline CDR1 is MGHRA and CDR2 is YSYEKL. CDR3 size: 16 residues. V shed 0 bases and J 5 bases; nucleotides not matched to a gene: 9. The CDR3 bases are TGCGCCAGCAGCCAAGATACTAGCGAGGGGTGGGAGACCCAGTACTTC. It codes for CASSQDTSEGWETQYF.